Below are 19 T cell receptor beta chains sequenced from a single sample in a study of OX40 agonist ivuxolimab in advanced cancers. Clones were sequenced by immunoSEQ multiplex PCR, and TCRdb holds only the in-frame ones, with some missing. The top ten clones hold roughly 22% of a sample with some 44,000 clones, roughly 84% of them seen once. This specimen was CD4+ or CD8+ T cells sorted from blood, taken in a trial of the OX40 agonist ivuxolimab. The receptors derive from an adult with an advanced solid tumor such as melanoma, head and neck, liver or kidney cancer.

This chain uses TRBV4-1 with TRBJ2-1; the D gene is possibly TRBD2 (6 bases). The V gene's germline CDR1 is MGHRA and CDR2 YSYEKL. V gave up 0 bases and J gave up 9 bases, with 12 bases separating them. The CDR3 sequence is 14 residues long. The CDR3 is CASSQDLQGGEQFF. CDR3 DNA: TGCGCCAGCAGCCAAGATCTGCAGGGAGGTGAGCAGTTCTTC.

The chain links TRBV4-2 to TRBJ2-7; perhaps D is TRBD1 or TRBD2 (5 bases each). V lost 4 bases and J lost 0, with 10 bases in between. The germline CDR1 and CDR2 sequences are LGHNA and YNFKEQ. This CDR3 contains 14 residues. CDR3 DNA sequence: TGTGCCAGCAGCCGGGGACCCAGCTCCTACGAGCAGTACTTC. It is translated as CASSRGPSSYEQYF.

The chain is built from TRBV6-5 and TRBJ1-2, with TRBD1 matching over 8 bases. J lost 5 bases, V lost 5 bases, and 4 bases had no gene match. This CDR3 comprises 13 residues. Germline CDR1 is MNHEY and CDR2 is SVGAGI. The CDR3 coding sequence is TGTGCCAGCAGTCCAGGGGGCTGGTATGGCTACACCTTC. As protein: CASSPGGWYGYTF.

The chain employs TRBV7-6 and TRBJ1-1, with a possible D match to TRBD1 (6 bases). V was cut by 1 base and J by 1 base, with 28 bases left in between. The CDR3 has 21 amino acids. The germline V gene has CDR1 SGHVS and CDR2 FNYEAQ. The CDR3 nucleotides read TGTGCCAGCAGCTTAGGTGCTTTGAGGAATTACAGGGATTTAACGAACACTGAAGCTTTCTTT. Its protein is CASSLGALRNYRDLTNTEAFF.

This clone appeared once. Here the CDR3 reads CAWSLEEGTEAFF. The CDR3 DNA follows: TGTGCCTGGAGTCTGGAGGAAGGGACTGAAGCTTTCTTT. The chain couples TRBV30 to TRBJ1-1; D uncertain. Germline V gene sequence: CDR1 GTSNPN, CDR2 SVGIG (reference sequence). The germline V and J ends were trimmed by 2 bases and 5 bases, with 12 bases remaining between them. The CDR3 is made up of 13 amino acids.

The V gene is TRBV4-2, the J gene TRBJ1-2; D gene unclear. The V gene's germline CDR1 is LGHNA and CDR2 YNFKEQ. V dropped 0 bases and J dropped 2 bases, with 10 bases sitting between them. CDR3 length: 15 residues. In DNA form, the CDR3 reads TGTGCCAGCAGCCAAGAAGGTGACACCAACTATGGCTACACCTTC. Its translation is CASSQEGDTNYGYTF.

Concerning this clone itself: The same CDR3 is also encoded by other DNA sequences in this sample. The rearrangement joins TRBV7-9 to TRBJ2-1; no reliable D call. Germline V gene sequence: CDR1 SEHNR, CDR2 FQNEAQ (reference sequence). This CDR3 contains 12 residues. V was cut by 1 base and J by 4 bases, with 2 bases left in between. CDR3 bases: TGTGCCAGCAGCTTAGGGTACAATGAGCAGTTCTTC. It yields the protein CASSLGYNEQFF.

J is TRBJ1-3 and V is TRBV7-9; 8 positions agree with TRBD1. The CDR3 has 14 residues. The V segment lost 5 bases and the J segment 4 bases; nucleotides outside the gene matches: 4. Germline CDR1 SEHNR, CDR2 FQNEAQ (reference sequence). CDR3 bases: TGTGCCAGCAGCCCGACAGGGGAGGGAAACACCATATATTTT. It is translated as CASSPTGEGNTIYF.

The chain couples TRBV2 to TRBJ1-2; D gene uncertain. The CDR3 totals 17 residues. In germline, CDR1 is SNHLY, CDR2 FYNNEI. The V and J ends lost 6 bases and 0 bases respectively, with 20 bases between them. The CDR3 protein is CASSREASGSPNYGYTF. CDR3 coding DNA: TGTGCCAGCAGCCGCGAAGCTTCTGGCAGTCCTAACTATGGCTACACCTTC.

The chain recombines TRBV7-8 with TRBJ2-1; a possible D gene is TRBD2 (6 bases). CDR3 length: 17 amino acids. V was trimmed by 2 bases and J by 0 bases, leaving 14 bases between them. Germline V CDR1 and CDR2: SGHVS, FQNEAQ. In DNA, the CDR3 is TGTGCCAGCAGCTTACTCGCTAGCGTGAGCTCCTACAATGAGCAGTTCTTC. It yields the protein CASSLLASVSSYNEQFF.

This chain joins TRBV7-8 and TRBJ2-1, with D unclear. This CDR3 comprises 14 residues. CDR1 is SGHVS, CDR2 FQNEAQ, per germline. The V end was cut by 0 bases, the J end by 3 bases, with 6 bases between. CDR3 in DNA: TGTGCCAGCAGCTTAGCGTCAAACTACAATGAGCAGTTCTTC. Translated, it gives CASSLASNYNEQFF.

V and J are TRBV7-9 and TRBJ2-7; 12 bases line up with TRBD2. The DNA end lines up better with TRBJ2-5; the J call may be wrong. CDR1 is SEHNR, CDR2 FQNEAQ, per germline (reference sequence). This CDR3 contains 18 residues. Here the CDR3 DNA reads TGTGCCAGCAGCACACCGGGACTAGCGGGCCCCTCTAAAGAGACCCAGTACTTC. Translated, it gives CASSTPGLAGPSKETQYF.

This clone was found a few times. CDR3 sequence reads: CASKLFGQEGAEAFF. CDR3 nucleotides: TGTGCCAGCAAATTATTCGGGCAGGAAGGGGCTGAAGCTTTCTTT. The chain couples TRBV2 to TRBJ1-1; tentatively, D is TRBD1 (5 bases). The length of the CDR3 is 15 residues. Between the trimmed V and J ends, which lost 7 bases and 6 bases, there was a span of 21 bases. Per the germline V gene, CDR1 is SNHLY and CDR2 is FYNNEI.

The chain links TRBV6-5 to TRBJ2-1; D not resolved. The CDR3 consists of 12 residues. Germline loops: CDR1 MNHEY, CDR2 SVGAGI. V shed 2 bases and J shed 8 bases, with 7 bases lying between them. The CDR3 loop reads CASSYRTDEQFF. The CDR3, as DNA: TGTGCCAGCAGTTACAGGACGGATGAGCAGTTCTTC.

The genes are TRBV19 and TRBJ2-5; D is unclear. CDR1 and CDR2 from the germline V gene are LNHDA and SQIVND (reference sequence). Trimming removed 3 bases from V and 5 bases from J, with 10 bases in between. The CDR3 consists of 13 residues. The DNA of the CDR3 is TGTGCCAGTAGTATCAGAAGATGGGAGACCCAGTACTTC. Encoded protein: CASSIRRWETQYF.

The chain recombines TRBV7-3 with TRBJ2-2; D perhaps matches TRBD1 (6 bases). V lost 2 bases and J 3 bases, leaving 13 bases between the germline ends. This CDR3 comprises 16 residues. From germline, CDR1 is SGHTA and CDR2 FQGTGA. The CDR3 here is CASSLGGRGYTGELFF. The CDR3 nucleotides are TGTGCCAGCAGCTTAGGGGGCCGGGGTTACACCGGGGAGCTGTTTTTT. The full variable domain, in which reference TRBV7-3 and TRBJ2-2 provide the parts outside the CDR3, is GAGVSQTPSNKVTEKGKYVELRCDPISGHTALYWYRQSLGQGPEFLIYFQGTGAADDSGLPNDRFFAVRPEGSVSTLKIQRTERGDSAVYLCASSLGGRGYTGELFFGEGSRLTVL.

The count of this clone is one. In DNA form, the CDR3 reads TGTGCCAGCAGTTTCACCTCCGGGACAGGGGACACCGGGGAGCTGTTTTTT. It yields the protein CASSFTSGTGDTGELFF. This chain connects TRBV7-6 to TRBJ2-2; 10 positions agree with TRBD1. The junction had 10 bases not matched to a gene; V was cut back by 6 bases and J by 3 bases. The CDR3 has 17 residues. Germline loops: CDR1 SGHVS, CDR2 FNYEAQ.

Concerning this clone: Germline and junction disagree at one end, which may indicate a read error. The chain uses TRBV10-3 and TRBJ2-3; D not certain. The CDR3 runs 13 residues. CDR1 is ENHRY, CDR2 SYGVKD, per germline. CDR3 coding DNA: TGTGCCAGCAGTTACGGTGACGCAGATACGCAGTATTTT. It specifies CASSYGDADTQYF.

V gene TRBV5-6 combines with J gene TRBJ2-1; D uncertain. The CDR3 spans 13 residues. V lost 1 base and J 9 bases, leaving 11 bases between the germline ends. Per germline, CDR1 SGHDT and CDR2 YYEEEE. The CDR3 spells CASSLRPLGEQFF. The CDR3 DNA sequence: TGTGCCAGCAGCTTGAGGCCCTTGGGTGAGCAGTTCTTC.